This T cell receptor beta chain was profiled in a study of blood T cell repertoires in COVID-19. Turning to the study itself: Acute and convalescent COVID-19 specimens originated in the United States, Italy and Spain. PBMCs, B-cell-depleted T cells, or T cells were the source of the cDNA or gDNA that made up the material.

The CDR3 contains 16 residues. Germline trimming cut 1 base from V and 7 bases from J; bases unmatched to any gene: 10. Germline values: CDR1 LNHDA, CDR2 SQIVND (reference sequence). Produced via immunoSEQ multiplex PCR; TCRdb's table is partial and in-frame only. The sample shows a few hundred thousand clones, around 91% of them seen only once. Material: peripheral blood. The rearrangement uses TRBV19 and TRBJ1-5, with 7 bases fitting TRBD1. This clonotype originated in an older woman with acute or convalescent COVID-19. The CDR3 region has the DNA TGTGCCAGTAGTATAGGGGGGTACAGGGGTTACCAGCCCCAGCATTTT. Translation gives CASSIGGYRGYQPQHF.